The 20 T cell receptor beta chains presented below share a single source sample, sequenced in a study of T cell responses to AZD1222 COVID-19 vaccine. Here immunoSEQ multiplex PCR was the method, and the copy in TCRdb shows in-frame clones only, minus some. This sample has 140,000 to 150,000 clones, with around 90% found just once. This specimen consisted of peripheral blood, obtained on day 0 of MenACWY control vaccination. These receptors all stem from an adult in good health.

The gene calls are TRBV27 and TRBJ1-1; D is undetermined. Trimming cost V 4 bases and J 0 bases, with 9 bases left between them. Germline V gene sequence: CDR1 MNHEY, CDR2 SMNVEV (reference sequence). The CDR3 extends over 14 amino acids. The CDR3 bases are TGTGCCAGCAGTTCCTACCAAATGAACACTGAAGCTTTCTTT. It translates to CASSSYQMNTEAFF.

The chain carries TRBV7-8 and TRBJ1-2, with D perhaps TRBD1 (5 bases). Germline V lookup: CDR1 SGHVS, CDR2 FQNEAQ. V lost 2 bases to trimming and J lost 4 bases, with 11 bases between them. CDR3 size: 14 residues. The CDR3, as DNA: TGTGCCAGCAGCTTACAGGGACTTCCCTATGGCTACACCTTC. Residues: CASSLQGLPYGYTF.

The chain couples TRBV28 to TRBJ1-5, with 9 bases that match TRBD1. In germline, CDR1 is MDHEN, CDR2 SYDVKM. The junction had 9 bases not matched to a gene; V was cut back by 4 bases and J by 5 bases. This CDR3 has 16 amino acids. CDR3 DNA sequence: TGTGCCAGCAGTTCCTCGACAGGGGGGAATTATCAGCCCCAGCATTTT. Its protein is CASSSSTGGNYQPQHF.

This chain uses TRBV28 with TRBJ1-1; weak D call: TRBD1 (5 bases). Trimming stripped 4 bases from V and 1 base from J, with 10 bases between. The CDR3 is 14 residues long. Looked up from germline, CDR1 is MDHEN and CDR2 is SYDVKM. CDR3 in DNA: TGTGCCAGCAGTTCAGCAGGGTCGAACACTGAAGCTTTCTTT. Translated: CASSSAGSNTEAFF.

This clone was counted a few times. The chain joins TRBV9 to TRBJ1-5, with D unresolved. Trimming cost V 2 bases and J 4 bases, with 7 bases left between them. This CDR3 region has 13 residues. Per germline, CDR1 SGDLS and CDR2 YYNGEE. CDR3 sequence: CASSVNQNQPQHF. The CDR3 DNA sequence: TGTGCCAGCAGCGTTAACCAGAATCAGCCCCAGCATTTT.

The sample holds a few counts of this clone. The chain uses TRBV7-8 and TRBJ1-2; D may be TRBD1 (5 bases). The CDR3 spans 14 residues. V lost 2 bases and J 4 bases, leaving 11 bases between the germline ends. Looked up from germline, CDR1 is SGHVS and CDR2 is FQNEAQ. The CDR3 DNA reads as TGTGCCAGCAGCTTAATCGGAGACAGCTATGGCTACACCTTC. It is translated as CASSLIGDSYGYTF.

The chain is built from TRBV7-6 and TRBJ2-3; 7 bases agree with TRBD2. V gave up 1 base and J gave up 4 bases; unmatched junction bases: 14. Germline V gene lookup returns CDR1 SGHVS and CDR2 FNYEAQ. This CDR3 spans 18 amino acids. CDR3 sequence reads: CASSLGMLREFSADTQYF. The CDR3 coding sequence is TGTGCCAGCAGCTTAGGAATGTTGCGGGAGTTTTCGGCAGATACGCAGTATTTT. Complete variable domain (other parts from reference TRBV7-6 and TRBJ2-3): GAGVSQSPRYKVTKRGQDVALRCDPISGHVSLYWYRQALGQGPEFLTYFNYEAQQDKSGLPNDRFSAERPEGSISTLTIQRTEQRDSAMYRCASSLGMLREFSADTQYFGPGTRLTVL.

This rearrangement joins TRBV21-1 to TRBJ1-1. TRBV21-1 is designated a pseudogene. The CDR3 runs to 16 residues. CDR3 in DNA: TGTGCCAGCAGCCTCCCGGGGGGGTCTTTAGGCACTGAAGCTTTCTTT. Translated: CASSLPGGSLGTEAFF.

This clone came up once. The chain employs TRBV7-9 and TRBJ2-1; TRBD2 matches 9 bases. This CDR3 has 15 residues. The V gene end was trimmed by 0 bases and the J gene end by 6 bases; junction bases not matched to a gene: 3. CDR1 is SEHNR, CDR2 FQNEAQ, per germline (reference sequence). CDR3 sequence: CASSLASGGSNEQFF. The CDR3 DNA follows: TGTGCCAGCAGCTTAGCTAGCGGGGGATCCAATGAGCAGTTCTTC.

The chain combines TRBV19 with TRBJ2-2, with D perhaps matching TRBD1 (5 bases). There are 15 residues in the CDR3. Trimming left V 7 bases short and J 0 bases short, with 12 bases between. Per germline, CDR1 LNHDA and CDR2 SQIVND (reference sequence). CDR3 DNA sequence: TGTGCCAGTACCCTTCAACAGGCGAACACCGGGGAGCTGTTTTTT. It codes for CASTLQQANTGELFF.

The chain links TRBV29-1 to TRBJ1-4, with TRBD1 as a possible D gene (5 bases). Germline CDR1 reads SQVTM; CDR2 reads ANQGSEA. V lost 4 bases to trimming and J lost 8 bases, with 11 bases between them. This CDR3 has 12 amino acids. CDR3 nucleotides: TGCAGCGTTGGGGACGAGGGAGAAAAACTGTTTTTT. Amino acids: CSVGDEGEKLFF.

The CDR3 DNA reads TGTGCCAGCAGCACCCGACAGGGCCCAGACCAATATGGCTACACCTTC. This sequence encodes CASSTRQGPDQYGYTF. The chain combines TRBV11-2 with TRBJ1-2; 7 bases agree with TRBD1. After removal of 5 bases from V and 5 bases from J, the junction contained 14 bases not matched to a gene. The CDR3 has 16 residues. Looked up from germline, CDR1 is SGHAT and CDR2 is FQNNGV.

The CDR3 reads CASSPRGKIDYGYTF. The CDR3 DNA reads TGTGCCAGCAGCCCGAGAGGGAAAATTGACTATGGCTACACCTTC. V usage is TRBV11-2 and J usage is TRBJ1-2; no clear D gene. The CDR3 consists of 15 residues. The V end was cut by 5 bases, the J end by 3 bases, with 16 bases between. Per the germline V gene, CDR1 is SGHAT and CDR2 is FQNNGV. The full variable domain, with the rest looked up from reference TRBV11-2 and TRBJ1-2, is EAGVAQSPRYKIIEKRQSVAFWCNPISGHATLYWYQQILGQGPKLLIQFQNNGVVDDSQLPKDRFSAERLKGVDSTLKIQPAKLEDSAVYLCASSPRGKIDYGYTFGSGTRLTVV.

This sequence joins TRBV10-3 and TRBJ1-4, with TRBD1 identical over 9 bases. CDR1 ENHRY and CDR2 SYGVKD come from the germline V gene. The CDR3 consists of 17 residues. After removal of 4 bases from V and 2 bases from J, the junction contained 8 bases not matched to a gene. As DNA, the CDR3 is TGTGCCATCAGTGGGGGACAGGGAACATCGACTAATGAAAAACTGTTTTTT. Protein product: CAISGGQGTSTNEKLFF.

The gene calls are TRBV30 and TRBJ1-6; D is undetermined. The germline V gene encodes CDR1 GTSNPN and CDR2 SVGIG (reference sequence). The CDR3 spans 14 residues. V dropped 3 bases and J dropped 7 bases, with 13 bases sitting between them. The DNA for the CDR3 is TGTGCCTGGAGCGCACCCGGGTCGAATTCACCCCTCCACTTT. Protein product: CAWSAPGSNSPLHF.

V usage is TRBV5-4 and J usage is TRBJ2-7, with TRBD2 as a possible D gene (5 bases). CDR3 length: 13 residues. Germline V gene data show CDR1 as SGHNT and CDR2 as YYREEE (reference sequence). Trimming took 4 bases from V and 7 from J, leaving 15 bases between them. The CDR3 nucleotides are TGTGCCAGCAGCCCGGACTCTGAGCGAGAGCAGTACTTC. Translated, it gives CASSPDSEREQYF.

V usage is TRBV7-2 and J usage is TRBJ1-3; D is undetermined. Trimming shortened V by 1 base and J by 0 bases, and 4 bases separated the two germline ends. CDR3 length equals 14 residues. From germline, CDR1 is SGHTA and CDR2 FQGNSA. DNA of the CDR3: TGTGCCAGCAGCTTAGGGGGCTCTGGAAACACCATATATTTT. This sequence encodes CASSLGGSGNTIYF.

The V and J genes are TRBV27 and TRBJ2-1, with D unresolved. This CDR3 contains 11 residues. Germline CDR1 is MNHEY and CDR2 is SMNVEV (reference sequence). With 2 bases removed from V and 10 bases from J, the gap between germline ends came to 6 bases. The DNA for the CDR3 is TGTGCCAGCAGTTTAGCGAGCGAGCAGTTCTTC. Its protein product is CASSLASEQFF.

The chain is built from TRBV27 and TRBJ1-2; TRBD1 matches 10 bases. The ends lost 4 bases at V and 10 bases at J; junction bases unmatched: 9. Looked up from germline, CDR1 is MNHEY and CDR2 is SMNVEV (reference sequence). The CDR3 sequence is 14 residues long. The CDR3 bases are TGTGCCAGCAGTTCAGTCCCGGGACAGGGGACCTACACCTTC. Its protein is CASSSVPGQGTYTF.

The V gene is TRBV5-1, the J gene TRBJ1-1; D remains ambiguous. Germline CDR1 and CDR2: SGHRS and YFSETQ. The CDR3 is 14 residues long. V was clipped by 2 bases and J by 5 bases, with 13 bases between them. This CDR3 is CASSFRKDGTEAFF. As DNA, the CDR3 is TGCGCCAGCAGCTTCAGAAAAGACGGGACTGAAGCTTTCTTT. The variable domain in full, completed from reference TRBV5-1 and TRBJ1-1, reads KAGVTQTPRYLIKTRGQQVTLSCSPISGHRSVSWYQQTPGQGLQFLFEYFSETQRNKGNFPGRFSGRQFSNSRSEMNVSTLELGDSALYLCASSFRKDGTEAFFGQGTRLTVV.